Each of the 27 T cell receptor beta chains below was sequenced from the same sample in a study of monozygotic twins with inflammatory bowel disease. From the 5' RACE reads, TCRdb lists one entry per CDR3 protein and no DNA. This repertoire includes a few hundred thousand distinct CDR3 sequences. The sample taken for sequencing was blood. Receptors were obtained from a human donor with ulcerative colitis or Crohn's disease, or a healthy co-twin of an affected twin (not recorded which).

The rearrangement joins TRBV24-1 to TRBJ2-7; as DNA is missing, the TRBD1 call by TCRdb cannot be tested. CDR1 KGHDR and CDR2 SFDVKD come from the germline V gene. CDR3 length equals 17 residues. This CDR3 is CATSDLKGTGGIYEQYF.

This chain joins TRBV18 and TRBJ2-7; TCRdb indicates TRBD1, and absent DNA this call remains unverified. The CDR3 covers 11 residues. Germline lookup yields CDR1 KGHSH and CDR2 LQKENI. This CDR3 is CASSPRTEQYF.

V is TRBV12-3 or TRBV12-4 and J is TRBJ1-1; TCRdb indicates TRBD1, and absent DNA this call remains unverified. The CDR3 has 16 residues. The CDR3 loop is CASSPPLGAMNTEAFF.

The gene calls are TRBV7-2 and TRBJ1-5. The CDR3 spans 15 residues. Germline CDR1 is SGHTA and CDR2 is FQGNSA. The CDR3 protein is CASSLGTLSNQPQHF.

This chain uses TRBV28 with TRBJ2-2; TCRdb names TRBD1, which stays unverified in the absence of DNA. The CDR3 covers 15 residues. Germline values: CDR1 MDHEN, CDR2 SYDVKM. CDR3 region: CASITPGGYTGELFF.

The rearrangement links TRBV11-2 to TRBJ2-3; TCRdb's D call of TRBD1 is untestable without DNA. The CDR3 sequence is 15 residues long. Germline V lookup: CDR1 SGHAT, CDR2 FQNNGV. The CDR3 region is CASSLRERLTDTQYF.

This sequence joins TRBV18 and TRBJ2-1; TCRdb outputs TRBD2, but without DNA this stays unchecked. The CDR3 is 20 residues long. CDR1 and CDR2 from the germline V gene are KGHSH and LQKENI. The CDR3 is CASSPPSRSPSGGSYNEQFF.

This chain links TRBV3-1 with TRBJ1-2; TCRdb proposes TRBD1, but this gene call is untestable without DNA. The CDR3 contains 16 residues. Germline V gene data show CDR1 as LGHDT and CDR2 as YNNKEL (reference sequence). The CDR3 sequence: CASSPRRQGANYGYTF.

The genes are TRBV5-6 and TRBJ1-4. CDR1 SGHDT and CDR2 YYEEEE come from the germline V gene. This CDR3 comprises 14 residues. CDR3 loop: CASSWGRSNEKLFF.

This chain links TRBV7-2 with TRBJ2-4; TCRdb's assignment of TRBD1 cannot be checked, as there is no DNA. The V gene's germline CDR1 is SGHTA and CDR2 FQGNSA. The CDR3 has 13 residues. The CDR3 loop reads CASSLDRTGIQYF.

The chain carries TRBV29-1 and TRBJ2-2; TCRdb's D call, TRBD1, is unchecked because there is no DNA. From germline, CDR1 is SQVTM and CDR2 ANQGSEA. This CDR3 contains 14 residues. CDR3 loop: CSVGTTPNTGELFF.

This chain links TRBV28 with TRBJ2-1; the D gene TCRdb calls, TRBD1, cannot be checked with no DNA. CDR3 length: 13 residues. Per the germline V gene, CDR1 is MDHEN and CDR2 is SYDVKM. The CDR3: CASSSGHYNEQFF. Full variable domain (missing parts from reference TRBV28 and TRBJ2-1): DVKVTQSSRYLVKRTGEKVFLECVQDMDHENMFWYRQDPGLGLRLIYFSYDVKMKEKGDIPEGYSVSREKKERFSLILESASTNQTSMYLCASSSGHYNEQFFGPGTRLTVL.

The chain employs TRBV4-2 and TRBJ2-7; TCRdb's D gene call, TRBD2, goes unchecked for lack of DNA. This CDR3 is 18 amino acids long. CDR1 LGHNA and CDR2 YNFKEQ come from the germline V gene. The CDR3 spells CASSLGTSGGPSPYEQYF.

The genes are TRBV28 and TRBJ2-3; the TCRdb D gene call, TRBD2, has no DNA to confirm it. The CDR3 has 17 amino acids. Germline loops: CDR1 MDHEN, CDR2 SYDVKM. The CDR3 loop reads CASSPILAAQPADTQYF.

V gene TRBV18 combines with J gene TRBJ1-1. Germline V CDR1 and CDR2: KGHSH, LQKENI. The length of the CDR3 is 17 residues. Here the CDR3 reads CASSPQFVGPANTEAFF.

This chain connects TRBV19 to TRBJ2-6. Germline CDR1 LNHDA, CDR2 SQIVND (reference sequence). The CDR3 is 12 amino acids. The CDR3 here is CASDAGANVLTF. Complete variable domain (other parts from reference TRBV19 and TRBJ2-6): DGGITQSPKYLFRKEGQNVTLSCEQNLNHDAMYWYRQDPGQGLRLIYYSQIVNDFQKGDIAEGYSVSREKKESFPLTVTSAQKNPTAFYLCASDAGANVLTFGAGSRLTVL.

This CDR3 reads CASSPGQGRTGAFF. The genes are TRBV12-3 or TRBV12-4 and TRBJ1-1; with no DNA, the TCRdb D assignment of TRBD1 cannot be verified. The CDR3 has 14 residues.

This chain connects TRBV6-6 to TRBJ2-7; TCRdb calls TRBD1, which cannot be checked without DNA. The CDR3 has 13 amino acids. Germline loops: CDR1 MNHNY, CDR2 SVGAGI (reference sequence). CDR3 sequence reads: CASSSTGGAQQYF.

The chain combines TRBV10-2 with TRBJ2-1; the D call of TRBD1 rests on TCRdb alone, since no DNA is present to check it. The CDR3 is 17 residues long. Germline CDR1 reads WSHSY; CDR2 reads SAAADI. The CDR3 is CASSEPRKRGLNNEQFF.

CDR3 amino acids: CASSLGAEELFF. The J gene is TRBJ2-2, the V gene TRBV12-3 or TRBV12-4. This CDR3 spans 12 amino acids.

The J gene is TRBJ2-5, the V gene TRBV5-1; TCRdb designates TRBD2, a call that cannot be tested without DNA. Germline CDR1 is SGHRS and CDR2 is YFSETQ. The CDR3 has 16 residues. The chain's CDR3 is CASSPNSGAAQETQYF.

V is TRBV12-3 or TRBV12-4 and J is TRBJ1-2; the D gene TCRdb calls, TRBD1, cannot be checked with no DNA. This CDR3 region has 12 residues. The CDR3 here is CASRLTANGYTF.

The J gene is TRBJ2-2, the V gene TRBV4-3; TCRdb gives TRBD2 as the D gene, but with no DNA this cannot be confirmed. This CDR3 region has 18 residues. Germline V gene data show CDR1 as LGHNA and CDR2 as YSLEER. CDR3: CASSQARGSGRNTGELFF.

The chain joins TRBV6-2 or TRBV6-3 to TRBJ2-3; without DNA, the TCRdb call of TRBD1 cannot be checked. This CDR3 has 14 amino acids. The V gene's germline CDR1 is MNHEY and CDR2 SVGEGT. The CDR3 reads CASSYRGGHHTQYF.

The CDR3 sequence: CSVGTVNTGELFF. The chain combines TRBV29-1 with TRBJ2-2; with no DNA, the TCRdb D assignment of TRBD1 cannot be verified. This CDR3 contains 13 residues. CDR1 and CDR2 (germline): SQVTM, ANQGSEA.

The CDR3 loop is CATSGRMNEKLFF. The chain joins TRBV15 to TRBJ1-4. The germline V gene encodes CDR1 LNHNV and CDR2 YYDKDF (reference sequence). The CDR3 has 13 residues.

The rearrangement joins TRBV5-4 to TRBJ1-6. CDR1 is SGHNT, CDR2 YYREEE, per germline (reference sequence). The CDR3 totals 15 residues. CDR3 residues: CASRAQQGHNSPLHF.